This T cell receptor beta chain originates from a study of Ad26.COV2.S vaccination and SARS-CoV-2 variants. Study at large: Donor participated within the Ad26.COV2.S arm of the COV1001 trial. Into the muscle, Ad26.COV2.S was dosed once or twice, 56 days apart. General study points: The placebo group had lower spike-specific TCR breadth than the vaccine recipients did.

Remarks on this clone: Its antigen is not identified.

This sample's treatment: approximately 18 received Ad26.COV2.S at low or high dose, single or two shots; 5 received placebo; per-sample allocation not given. All samples were drawn on day 63, counting from the first vaccine or placebo injection. An 18-55-year-old adult in Boston served as donor. Repertoires were generated with immunoSEQ multiplex PCR, while TCRdb's copy carries only in-frame clones and drops some. The data show a few hundred thousand clones, around nine tenths seen once. This receptor was taken from a person aged 18-60 years who received the Ad26.COV2.S COVID-19 vaccine or a placebo. The specimen was peripheral blood, collected in a trial of Ad26.COV2.S vaccine versus placebo.

The CDR3 bases are TGCGCCAGCAGTGTGGGGTCAGGGGCTTATGGCTACACCTTC. Protein product: CASSVGSGAYGYTF. The J gene is TRBJ1-2, the V gene TRBV5-1, with a weak D call TRBD1 (6 bases). The CDR3 runs to 14 residues. Germline values: CDR1 SGHRS, CDR2 YFSETQ. V was clipped by 5 bases and J by 5 bases, with 16 bases between them.